The T cell receptor (beta chain) described here comes from a study of human T cells and chemical hapten exposure. The authors extracted total RNA from unfractionated whole blood. Each cDNA molecule in the library carried unique molecular identifiers. MiXCR was run by TCRdb on the reads, yielding one entry per CDR3 protein. The sample has about 120,000 distinct CDR3 sequences; 8.5% to 9% are singletons. The CDR3 has 12 amino acids. The germline V and J ends were trimmed by 4 bases and 9 bases, with 11 bases remaining between them. The germline V gene encodes CDR1 SGDLS and CDR2 YYNGEE. This clonotype originated in a human donor in good health. Some clones in this sample may be carry-over from other donors' samples. The chain links TRBV9 to TRBJ2-1; the D call may be TRBD1 or TRBD2 (6 bases each). The sample comprised whole blood. CDR3 nucleotides: TGTGCCAGCAGCCAACAGGGAGGTGAGCAGTTCTTC. This codes for CASSQQGGEQFF.